This TCR beta chain was obtained from a study of blood T cell repertoires in COVID-19. TCRdb's copy holds only in-frame clones and misses some; the assay was immunoSEQ multiplex PCR. Among some 370,000 clones, 83% were seen once, and the ten largest hold about 5%. Participants' own reports of clinical history determined their cohort assignment. For recovered donors of Cohort 3, there were two negative PCRs, clearance, or symptom resolution. Losses at the gene ends were 7 bases for V and 1 base for J; bases not matched to a gene: 6. This CDR3 spans 16 amino acids. Per the germline V gene, CDR1 is MNHEY and CDR2 is SMNVEV (reference sequence).

The specimen was PBMCs or T cells enriched from blood (not recorded which). The clonotype originates from a woman in her forties or fifties who had recovered from COVID-19. The chain employs TRBV27 and TRBJ2-3; 12 nucleotides line up with TRBD2. CDR3 in DNA: TGTGCCAGCAAGCCGCTAGCGGGAGGGCGCACAGATACGCAGTATTTT. Encoded protein: CASKPLAGGRTDTQYF.